Below, 19 T cell receptor beta chains from the same sample are listed, as sequenced in a study of CD8 T cells in Susac syndrome. Random-hexamer reverse transcription was applied to roughly 0.5 to 1 ug RNA. MiXCR, run by TCRdb on the immunoSEQ multiplex PCR reads, gives a single entry per CDR3 protein. The sample has around 130,000 distinct CDR3 sequences; 94% are singletons. The sample comprised CD4+ T cells from PBMCs. All receptors come from a human donor with multiple sclerosis.

The gene calls are TRBV16 and TRBJ1-1; no clear D. CDR1 KGHSY and CDR2 FQNENV come from the germline V gene. This CDR3 is built from 15 residues. V shed 0 bases and J shed 0 bases, with 8 bases lying between them. Here the CDR3 DNA reads TGTGCCAGCAGCCAATCGGCGGTATTGAACACTGAAGCTTTCTTT. Translated: CASSQSAVLNTEAFF.

This chain uses TRBV29-1 with TRBJ2-7; D might be TRBD1 (5 bases). This CDR3 has 13 residues. Germline lookup yields CDR1 SQVTM and CDR2 ANQGSEA. V lost 4 bases and J lost 0, with 10 bases in between. CDR3: CSVGSDSSYEQYF. The CDR3 coding sequence is TGCAGCGTTGGGAGTGACAGCTCCTACGAGCAGTACTTC.

The rearrangement uses TRBV6-2 or TRBV6-3 and TRBJ2-2; 13 positions match TRBD2. Germline lookup yields CDR1 MNHEY and CDR2 SVGEGT. The CDR3 is 16 residues long. The trim removed 6 bases at V and 4 bases at J, leaving 5 bases unmatched. The DNA for the CDR3 is TGTGCCAGCAGCGGACTAGCGGGAGTACTCACCGGGGAGCTGTTTTTT. Encoded protein: CASSGLAGVLTGELFF.

The V call is TRBV7-6, the J call TRBJ2-3, with TRBD1 identical over 10 bases. This CDR3 region has 18 residues. Germline assignment: CDR1 SGHVS and CDR2 FNYEAQ. V was clipped by 1 base and J by 0 bases; unmatched bases: 7. The CDR3 region is CASSLGAGTGVSTDTQYF. Here the CDR3 DNA reads TGTGCCAGCAGCTTAGGAGCCGGGACAGGGGTTAGCACAGATACGCAGTATTTT. Full variable domain (outside the CDR3, taken from reference TRBV7-6 and TRBJ2-3): GAGVSQSPRYKVTKRGQDVALRCDPISGHVSLYWYRQALGQGPEFLTYFNYEAQQDKSGLPNDRFSAERPEGSISTLTIQRTEQRDSAMYRCASSLGAGTGVSTDTQYFGPGTRLTVL.

The table lists this clonotype with a count of one. The chain employs TRBV29-1 and TRBJ1-1, with D tentatively TRBD1 (6 bases). The V and J ends lost 7 bases and 0 bases respectively, with 15 bases between them. CDR3 length equals 14 residues. Germline V gene sequence: CDR1 SQVTM, CDR2 ANQGSEA. The CDR3 is CSAARTVMNTEAFF. The DNA for the CDR3 is TGCAGCGCCGCCCGGACAGTCATGAACACTGAAGCTTTCTTT. Filled out from reference TRBV29-1 and TRBJ1-1, the complete variable domain reads SAVISQKPSRDICQRGTSLTIQCQVDSQVTMMFWYRQQPGQSLTLIATANQGSEATYESGFVIDKFPISRPNLTFSTLTVSNMSPEDSSIYLCSAARTVMNTEAFFGQGTRLTVV.

This chain links TRBV29-1 with TRBJ1-5; 9 bases match TRBD1. Germline assignment: CDR1 SQVTM and CDR2 ANQGSEA. Germline trimming cut 7 bases from V and 7 bases from J; bases unmatched to any gene: 8. CDR3 length: 13 amino acids. This CDR3 reads CSARQGVGQPQHF. The DNA for the CDR3 is TGCAGCGCCCGACAGGGGGTCGGACAGCCCCAGCATTTT.

The rearrangement links TRBV7-9 to TRBJ1-1; 9 nucleotides align to TRBD1. CDR3 length equals 14 residues. The germline gives CDR1 SEHNR, CDR2 FQNEAQ (reference sequence). Trimming cost V 2 bases and J 3 bases; bases outside gene matches: 1. CDR3 loop: CASSLTGGYTEAFF. In nucleotides, the CDR3 is TGTGCCAGCAGCTTAACAGGGGGCTACACTGAAGCTTTCTTT.

This clonotype occurred once. The CDR3 here is CASSPGWVTGTLSYEQYF. The CDR3 DNA reads as TGTGCCAGCAGCCCCGGTTGGGTGACAGGGACCTTATCCTACGAGCAGTACTTC. The chain recombines TRBV5-6 with TRBJ2-7; 7 bases align to TRBD1. This CDR3 is built from 18 residues. Germline-derived CDR1 and CDR2 are SGHDT and YYEEEE. V dropped 4 bases and J dropped 1; count of bases not matched to a gene: 17. The full variable domain, completed using reference TRBV5-6 and TRBJ2-7, is DAGVTQSPTHLIKTRGQQVTLRCSPKSGHDTVSWYQQALGQGPQFIFQYYEEEERQRGNFPDRFSGHQFPNYSSELNVNALLLGDSALYLCASSPGWVTGTLSYEQYFGPGTRLTVT.

The J gene is TRBJ2-2, the V gene TRBV6-2 or TRBV6-3; TRBD1 aligns across 7 bases. The CDR3 is 13 residues long. CDR1 and CDR2 (germline): MNHEY, SVGEGT. The V and J ends lost 6 bases and 10 bases, in that order; junction bases with no gene match: 8. CDR3 residues: CASRGTAPAELFF. DNA of the CDR3: TGTGCCAGCAGGGGGACAGCACCGGCGGAGCTGTTTTTT.

J is TRBJ1-5 and V is TRBV4-1, with D uncertain. There are 13 residues in the CDR3. Germline CDR1 reads MGHRA; CDR2 reads YSYEKL. Trimming took 0 bases from V and 7 from J, leaving 7 bases between them. The CDR3 region is CASSQEGPQPQHF. The CDR3 DNA follows: TGCGCCAGCAGCCAAGAAGGGCCCCAGCCCCAGCATTTT.

This clonotype appeared a single time. The chain combines TRBV5-1 with TRBJ1-5; a possible D gene is TRBD1 (5 bases). In germline, CDR1 is SGHRS, CDR2 YFSETQ. The V end lost 0 bases, the J end lost 1 base, and 11 bases lay between the germline ends. This CDR3 comprises 16 residues. In nucleotides, the CDR3 is TGCGCCAGCAGCTTGGGGGACGGGGGGAGCAATCAGCCCCAGCATTTT. It is translated as CASSLGDGGSNQPQHF.

The V and J genes are TRBV3-1 and TRBJ1-5; D is perhaps TRBD1 (6 bases). This CDR3 has 14 amino acids. Trimming took off 6 bases at V and 9 bases at J, with 18 bases between the two ends. CDR1 LGHDT and CDR2 YNNKEL come from the germline V gene (reference sequence). CDR3 DNA sequence: TGTGCCAGCAGTCAGGGGCCCAGCCAATCGCCCCAGCATTTT. Amino acids: CASSQGPSQSPQHF. Together with reference TRBV3-1 and TRBJ1-5, the CDR3 gives the full variable domain: DTAVSQTPKYLVTQMGNDKSIKCEQNLGHDTMYWYKQDSKKFLKIMFSYNNKELIINETVPNRFSPKSPDKAHLNLHINSLELGDSAVYFCASSQGPSQSPQHFGDGTRLSIL.

This chain connects TRBV30 to TRBJ1-2; D gene unclear. CDR1 and CDR2 from the germline V gene are GTSNPN and SVGIG (reference sequence). This CDR3 has 14 amino acids. Trimming cost V 0 bases and J 1 base, with 9 bases left between them. The CDR3 sequence is CAWSVDGFNYGYTF. The CDR3 DNA sequence: TGTGCCTGGAGTGTAGACGGCTTTAACTATGGCTACACCTTC.

V usage is TRBV15 and J usage is TRBJ2-7; D is perhaps TRBD2 (5 bases). CDR1 LNHNV and CDR2 YYDKDF come from the germline V gene (reference sequence). Deletions cut 1 base from V and 3 bases from J, with 16 bases between. The CDR3 runs to 16 residues. The CDR3 sequence is CATSRGGGSKGYEQYF. For the CDR3, the DNA is TGTGCCACCAGCAGAGGCGGAGGCTCAAAGGGCTACGAGCAGTACTTC.

The chain combines TRBV10-3 with TRBJ2-1; the D gene is possibly TRBD2 (7 bases). The CDR3 covers 15 residues. In germline, CDR1 is ENHRY, CDR2 SYGVKD. Trimming took 7 bases from V and 2 from J, leaving 15 bases between them. The CDR3, as DNA: TGTGCCATCAACAAAGGGGGGGGGCCCTACAATGAGCAGTTCTTC. Translation gives CAINKGGGPYNEQFF.

The rearrangement links TRBV5-1 to TRBJ1-1, with 9 bases aligning to TRBD1. Germline lookup yields CDR1 SGHRS and CDR2 YFSETQ. There are 17 residues in the CDR3. V lost 4 bases and J lost 4; bases outside the gene matches: 14. The CDR3 DNA sequence: TGCGCCAGCAGCCCCGGACAGGGGAGGGTTTCGAGCACTGAAGCTTTCTTT. Encoded protein: CASSPGQGRVSSTEAFF.

The chain links TRBV4-3 to TRBJ2-1; 9 bases fit TRBD2. V lost 5 bases to trimming and J lost 0 bases; unmatched junction nucleotides: 2. Germline V CDR1 and CDR2: LGHNA, YSLEER. The CDR3 consists of 15 residues. The CDR3, as DNA: TGCGCCAGCAGCGGGCGGGGGGGCTCCTACAATGAGCAGTTCTTC. This translates into CASSGRGGSYNEQFF.

The gene calls are TRBV19 and TRBJ2-1; 9 bases are shared with TRBD1. The ends lost 2 bases at V and 9 bases at J; junction bases unmatched: 14. The CDR3 has 17 amino acids. CDR1 and CDR2 (germline): LNHDA, SQIVND (reference sequence). CDR3 bases: TGTGCCAGTAGTATACTAATAGGACAGGGGACCTCAACTGAGCAGTTCTTC. The encoded protein is CASSILIGQGTSTEQFF.

A single count supports this clonotype. This chain uses TRBV28 with TRBJ2-7, with TRBD2 as a possible D gene (6 bases). This CDR3 region has 16 residues. CDR1 is MDHEN and CDR2 is SYDVKM in the germline V gene. Trimming stripped 4 bases from V and 0 bases from J, with 16 bases between. The CDR3 DNA follows: TGTGCCAGCAGTTGGTTCAGTGGGGGGTCCTCCTACGAGCAGTACTTC. Protein: CASSWFSGGSSYEQYF.